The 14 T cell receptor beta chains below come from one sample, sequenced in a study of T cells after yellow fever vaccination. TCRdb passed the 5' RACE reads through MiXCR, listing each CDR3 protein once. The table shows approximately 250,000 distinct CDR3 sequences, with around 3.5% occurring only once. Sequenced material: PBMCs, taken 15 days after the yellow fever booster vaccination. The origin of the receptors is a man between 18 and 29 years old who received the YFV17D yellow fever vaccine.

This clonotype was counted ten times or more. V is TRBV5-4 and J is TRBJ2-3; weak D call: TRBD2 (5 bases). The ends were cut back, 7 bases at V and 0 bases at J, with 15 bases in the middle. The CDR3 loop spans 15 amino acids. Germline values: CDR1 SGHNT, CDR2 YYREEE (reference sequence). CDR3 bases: TGTGCCAGCGGACTGGCGGAGCAGAGCACAGATACGCAGTATTTT. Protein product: CASGLAEQSTDTQYF.

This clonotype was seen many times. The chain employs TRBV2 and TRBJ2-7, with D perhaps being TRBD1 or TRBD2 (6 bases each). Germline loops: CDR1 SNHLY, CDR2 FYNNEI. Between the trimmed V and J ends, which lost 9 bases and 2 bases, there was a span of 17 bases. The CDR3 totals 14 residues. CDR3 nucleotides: TGTGCCAGTACTCTCGGGGGCTTGGCCTACGAGCAGTACGTC. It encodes CASTLGGLAYEQYV.

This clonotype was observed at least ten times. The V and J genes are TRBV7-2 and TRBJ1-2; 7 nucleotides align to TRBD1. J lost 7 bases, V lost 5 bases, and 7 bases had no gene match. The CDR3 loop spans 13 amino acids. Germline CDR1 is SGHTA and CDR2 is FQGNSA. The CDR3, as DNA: TGTGCCAGCAGCCAGGGACAGAGAATTGGCTACACCTTC. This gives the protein CASSQGQRIGYTF.

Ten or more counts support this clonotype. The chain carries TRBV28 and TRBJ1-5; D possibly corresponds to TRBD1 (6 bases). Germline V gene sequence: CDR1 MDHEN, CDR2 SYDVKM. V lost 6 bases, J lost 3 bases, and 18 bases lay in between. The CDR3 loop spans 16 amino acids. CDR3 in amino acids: CASSRPRTAYNQPQHF. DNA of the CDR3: TGTGCCAGCAGCCGACCGAGGACAGCATACAATCAGCCCCAGCATTTT.

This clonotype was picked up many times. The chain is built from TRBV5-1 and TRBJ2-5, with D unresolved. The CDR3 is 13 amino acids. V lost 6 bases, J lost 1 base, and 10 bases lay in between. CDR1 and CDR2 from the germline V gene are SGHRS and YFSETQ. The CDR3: CASKFGSQETQYF. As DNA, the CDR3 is TGCGCCAGCAAATTCGGCAGCCAAGAGACCCAGTACTTC.

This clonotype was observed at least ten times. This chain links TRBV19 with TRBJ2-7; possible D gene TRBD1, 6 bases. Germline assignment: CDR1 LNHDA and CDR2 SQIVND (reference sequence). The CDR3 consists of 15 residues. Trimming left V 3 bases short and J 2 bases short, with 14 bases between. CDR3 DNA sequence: TGTGCCAGTAGTATTAGCGACAGGCCTACCTACGAGCAGTACTTC. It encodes CASSISDRPTYEQYF.

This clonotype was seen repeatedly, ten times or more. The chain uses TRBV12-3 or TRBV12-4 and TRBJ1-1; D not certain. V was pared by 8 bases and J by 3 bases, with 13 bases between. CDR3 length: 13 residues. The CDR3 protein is CASGVAEHTEAFF. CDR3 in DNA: TGTGCCAGCGGGGTGGCAGAGCACACTGAAGCTTTCTTT.

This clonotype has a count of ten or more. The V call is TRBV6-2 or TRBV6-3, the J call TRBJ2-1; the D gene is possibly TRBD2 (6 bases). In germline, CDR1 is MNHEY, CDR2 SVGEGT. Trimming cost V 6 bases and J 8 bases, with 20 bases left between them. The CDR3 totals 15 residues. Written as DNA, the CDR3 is TGTGCCAGCAGCTTGAATCCCGACTGGGGGGATGAGCAGTTCTTC. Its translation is CASSLNPDWGDEQFF.

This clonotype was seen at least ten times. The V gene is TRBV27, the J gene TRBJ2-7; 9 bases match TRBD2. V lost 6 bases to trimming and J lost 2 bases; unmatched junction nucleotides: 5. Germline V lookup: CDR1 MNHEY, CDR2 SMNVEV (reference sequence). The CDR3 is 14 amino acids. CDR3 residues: CASRWRGGAYEQYV. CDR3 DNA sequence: TGTGCCAGCAGGTGGCGGGGGGGAGCCTACGAGCAGTACGTC.

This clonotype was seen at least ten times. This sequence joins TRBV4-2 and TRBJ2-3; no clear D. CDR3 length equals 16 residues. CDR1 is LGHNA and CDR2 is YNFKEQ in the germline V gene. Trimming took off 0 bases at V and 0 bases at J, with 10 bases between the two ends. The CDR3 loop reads CASSQDWLVSTDTQYF. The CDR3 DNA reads TGTGCCAGCAGCCAAGATTGGCTCGTGAGCACAGATACGCAGTATTTT.

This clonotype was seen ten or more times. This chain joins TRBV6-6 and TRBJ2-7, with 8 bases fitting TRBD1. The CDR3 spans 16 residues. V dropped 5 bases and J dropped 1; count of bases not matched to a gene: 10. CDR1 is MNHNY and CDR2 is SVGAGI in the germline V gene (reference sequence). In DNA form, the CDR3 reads TGTGCCAGCAGTGGGCCCAGACAGGGGCTTTCCTACGAGCAGTACGTC. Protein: CASSGPRQGLSYEQYV.

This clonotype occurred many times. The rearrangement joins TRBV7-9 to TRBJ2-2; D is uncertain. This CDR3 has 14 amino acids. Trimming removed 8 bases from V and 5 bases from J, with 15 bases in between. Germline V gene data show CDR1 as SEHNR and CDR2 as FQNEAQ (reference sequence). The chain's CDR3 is CASGPNSRTGELFF. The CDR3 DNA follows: TGTGCCAGCGGCCCCAACTCTAGGACCGGGGAGCTGTTTTTT.

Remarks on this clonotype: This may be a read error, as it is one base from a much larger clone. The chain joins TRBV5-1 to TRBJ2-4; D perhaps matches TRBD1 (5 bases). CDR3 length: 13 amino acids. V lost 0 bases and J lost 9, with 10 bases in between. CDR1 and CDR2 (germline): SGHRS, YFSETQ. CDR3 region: CASSLAGHGIQYF. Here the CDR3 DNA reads TGCGCCAGCAGCTTGGCAGGGCATGGCATTCAGTACTTC.

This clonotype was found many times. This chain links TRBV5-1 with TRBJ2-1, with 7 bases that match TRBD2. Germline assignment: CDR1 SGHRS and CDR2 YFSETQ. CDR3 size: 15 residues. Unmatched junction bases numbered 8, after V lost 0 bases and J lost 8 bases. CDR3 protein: CASSLVAGAGDEQFF. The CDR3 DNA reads TGCGCCAGCAGCTTGGTCGCGGGTGCGGGGGATGAGCAGTTCTTC.